This T cell receptor beta chain was sequenced for a study of spatial heterogeneity in lung cancer. Overall study results and limits: Resection blood, more than follow-up blood, showed ubiquitous expanded tumor TCRs.

In this sample, this clonotype turned up many times. Its cognate antigen is unknown. TCRdb reprocessed the 5' RACE reads via MiXCR and lists one record per CDR3 protein. This sample has tens of thousands of distinct CDR3 sequences, with approximately 8.2% found just once. Time point indicated: sample taken at primary tumor resection. Sequencing was performed on whole RNA extracted from tumor and nontumor lung tissue, or from frozen PBMC, and the material was left unsorted. CDR1 MDHEN and CDR2 SYDVKM come from the germline V gene. Trimming removed 6 bases from V and 6 bases from J, with 8 bases in between. CDR3 size: 11 residues.

This chain uses TRBV28 with TRBJ1-1, with D possibly TRBD1 on 5 matching bases. This specimen consisted of PBMCs, obtained at surgery. The origin of this receptor is a male donor with early-stage non-small cell lung cancer. CDR3 sequence (DNA): TGTGCCAGCAGCCCCAGGGCTGAAGCTTTCTTT. Its translation: CASSPRAEAFF.